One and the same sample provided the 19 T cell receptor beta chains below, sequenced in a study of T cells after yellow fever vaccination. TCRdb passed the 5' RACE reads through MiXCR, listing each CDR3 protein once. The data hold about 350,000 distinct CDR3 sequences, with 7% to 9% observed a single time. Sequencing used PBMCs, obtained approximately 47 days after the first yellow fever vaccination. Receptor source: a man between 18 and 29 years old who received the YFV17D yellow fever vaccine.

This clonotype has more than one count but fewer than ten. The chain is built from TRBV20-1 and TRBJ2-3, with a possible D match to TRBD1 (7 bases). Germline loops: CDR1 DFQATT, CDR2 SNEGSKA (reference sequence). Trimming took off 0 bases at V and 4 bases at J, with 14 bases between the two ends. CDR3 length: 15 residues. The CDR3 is CSARDPVRGADTQYF. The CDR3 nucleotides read TGCAGTGCTAGAGATCCGGTCAGGGGGGCAGATACGCAGTATTTT.

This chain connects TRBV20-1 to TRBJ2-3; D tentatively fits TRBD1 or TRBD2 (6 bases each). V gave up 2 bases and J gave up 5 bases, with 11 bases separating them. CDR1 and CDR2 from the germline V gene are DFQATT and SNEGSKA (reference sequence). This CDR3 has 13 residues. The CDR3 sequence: CSARPGGGDTQYF. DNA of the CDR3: TGCAGTGCTAGACCCGGGGGCGGAGATACGCAGTATTTT.

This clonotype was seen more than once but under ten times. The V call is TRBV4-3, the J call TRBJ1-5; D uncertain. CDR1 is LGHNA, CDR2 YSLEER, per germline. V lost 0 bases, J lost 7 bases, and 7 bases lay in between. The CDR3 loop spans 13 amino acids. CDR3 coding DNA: TGCGCCAGCAGCCAAGATACAGAACAGCCCCAGCATTTT. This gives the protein CASSQDTEQPQHF.

The CDR3 region has the DNA TGTGCCAGCAGCGCCGGGTTTTTAGGGTTGACCTACGAGCAGTACTTC. This codes for CASSAGFLGLTYEQYF. This chain connects TRBV7-2 to TRBJ2-7; D remains unclear. The CDR3 consists of 16 residues. V was pared by 5 bases and J by 2 bases, with 19 bases between. Germline values: CDR1 SGHTA, CDR2 FQGNSA. Using reference TRBV7-2 and TRBJ2-7 for the parts outside the CDR3, the full variable domain is GAGVSQSPSNKVTEKGKDVELRCDPISGHTALYWYRQSLGQGLEFLIYFQGNSAPDKSGLPSDRFSAERTGGSVSTLTIQRTQQEDSAVYLCASSAGFLGLTYEQYFGPGTRLTVT.

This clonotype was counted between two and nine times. The CDR3 region is CASSYLPGQVGDTQYF. The CDR3 DNA reads as TGTGCCAGCAGTTATCTCCCCGGACAGGTCGGAGATACGCAGTATTTT. V usage is TRBV6-2 or TRBV6-3 and J usage is TRBJ2-3; TRBD1 matches at 7 bases. The ends lost 3 bases at V and 5 bases at J; junction bases unmatched: 11. CDR3 size: 16 residues. The V gene's germline CDR1 is MNHEY and CDR2 SVGEGT.

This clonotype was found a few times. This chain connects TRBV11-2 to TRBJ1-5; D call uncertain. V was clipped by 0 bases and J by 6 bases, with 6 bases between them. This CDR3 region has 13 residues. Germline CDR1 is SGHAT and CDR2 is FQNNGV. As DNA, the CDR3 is TGTGCCAGCAGCTTAGAGAGGAGTCAGCCCCAGCATTTT. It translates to CASSLERSQPQHF. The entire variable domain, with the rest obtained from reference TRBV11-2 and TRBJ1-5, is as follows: EAGVAQSPRYKIIEKRQSVAFWCNPISGHATLYWYQQILGQGPKLLIQFQNNGVVDDSQLPKDRFSAERLKGVDSTLKIQPAKLEDSAVYLCASSLERSQPQHFGDGTRLSIL.

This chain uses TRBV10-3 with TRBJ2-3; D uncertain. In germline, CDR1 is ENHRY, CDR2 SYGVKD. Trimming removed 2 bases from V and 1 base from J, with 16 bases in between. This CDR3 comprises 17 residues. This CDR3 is CAISEMGHLYRTDTQYF. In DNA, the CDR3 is TGTGCCATCAGTGAGATGGGCCATCTGTACCGCACAGATACGCAGTATTTT.

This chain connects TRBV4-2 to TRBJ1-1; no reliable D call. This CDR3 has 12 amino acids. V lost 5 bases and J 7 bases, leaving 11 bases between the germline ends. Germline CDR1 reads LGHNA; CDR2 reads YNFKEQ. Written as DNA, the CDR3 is TGTGCCAGCAGCTCCCGGGCCGGTGAAGCTTTCTTT. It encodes CASSSRAGEAFF.

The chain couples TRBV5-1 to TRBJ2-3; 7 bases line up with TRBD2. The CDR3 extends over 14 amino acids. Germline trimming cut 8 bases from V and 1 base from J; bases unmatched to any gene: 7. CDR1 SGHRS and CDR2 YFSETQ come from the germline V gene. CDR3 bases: TGCGCCAGTGGCGGGGGTGAAGGCACAGATACGCAGTATTTT. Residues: CASGGGEGTDTQYF.

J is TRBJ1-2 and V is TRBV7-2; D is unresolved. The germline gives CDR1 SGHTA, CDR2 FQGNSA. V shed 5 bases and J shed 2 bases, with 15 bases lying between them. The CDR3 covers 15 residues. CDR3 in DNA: TGTGCCAGCAGCATCGGGCACCTGCTGAACTATGGCTACACCTTC. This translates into CASSIGHLLNYGYTF.

This CDR3 is CASSDAQGRDTIYF. The CDR3 DNA reads TGCGCCAGCAGCGATGCTCAGGGGCGGGACACCATATATTTT. The rearrangement links TRBV5-1 to TRBJ1-3; perhaps TRBD1 as D (6 bases). Germline V gene data show CDR1 as SGHRS and CDR2 as YFSETQ. This CDR3 is 14 amino acids long. V was trimmed by 4 bases and J by 8 bases, leaving 16 bases between them.

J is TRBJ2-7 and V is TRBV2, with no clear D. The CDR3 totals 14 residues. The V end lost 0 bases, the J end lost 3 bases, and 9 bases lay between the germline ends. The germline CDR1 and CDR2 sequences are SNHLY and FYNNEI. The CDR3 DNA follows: TGTGCCAGCAGTGAAGCAGGGCGGATCTACGAGCAGTACTTC. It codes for CASSEAGRIYEQYF.

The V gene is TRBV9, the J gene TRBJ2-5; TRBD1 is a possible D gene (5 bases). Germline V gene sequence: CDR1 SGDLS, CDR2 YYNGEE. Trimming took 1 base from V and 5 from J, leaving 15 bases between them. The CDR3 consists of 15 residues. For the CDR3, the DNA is TGTGCCAGCAGCGTATTTCAGGGCGCCGGGGAGACCCAGTACTTC. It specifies CASSVFQGAGETQYF.

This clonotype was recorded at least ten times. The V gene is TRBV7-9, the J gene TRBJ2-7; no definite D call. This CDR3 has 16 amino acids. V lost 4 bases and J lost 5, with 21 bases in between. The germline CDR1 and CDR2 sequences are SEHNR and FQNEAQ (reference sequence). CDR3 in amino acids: CASSSTRADKKNEQYF. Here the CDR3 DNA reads TGTGCCAGCAGCTCCACCCGGGCCGACAAGAAGAACGAGCAGTACTTC.

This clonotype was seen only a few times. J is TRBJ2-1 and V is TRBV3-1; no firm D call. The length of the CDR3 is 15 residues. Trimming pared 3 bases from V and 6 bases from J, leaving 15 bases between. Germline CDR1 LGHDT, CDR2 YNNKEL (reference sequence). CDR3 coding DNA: TGTGCCAGCAGCCAGACACAGTCGTTTTTCAATGAGCAGTTCTTC. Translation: CASSQTQSFFNEQFF.

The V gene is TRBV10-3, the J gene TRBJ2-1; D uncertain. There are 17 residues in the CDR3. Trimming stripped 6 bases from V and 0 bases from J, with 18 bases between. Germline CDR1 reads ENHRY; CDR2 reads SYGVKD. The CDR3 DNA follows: TGTGCCATCAGCTACAAAAGGACGGAGAGCTCCTACAATGAGCAGTTCTTC. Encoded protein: CAISYKRTESSYNEQFF.

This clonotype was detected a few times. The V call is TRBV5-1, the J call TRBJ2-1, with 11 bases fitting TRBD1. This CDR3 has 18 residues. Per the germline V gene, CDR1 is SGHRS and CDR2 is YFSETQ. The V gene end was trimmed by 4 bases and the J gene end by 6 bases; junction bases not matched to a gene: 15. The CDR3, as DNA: TGCGCCAGCAGCAAGACCAATCCCTCCGGGACAGGGGGCAATGAGCAGTTCTTC. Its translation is CASSKTNPSGTGGNEQFF. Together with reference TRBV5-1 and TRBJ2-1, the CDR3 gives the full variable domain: KAGVTQTPRYLIKTRGQQVTLSCSPISGHRSVSWYQQTPGQGLQFLFEYFSETQRNKGNFPGRFSGRQFSNSRSEMNVSTLELGDSALYLCASSKTNPSGTGGNEQFFGPGTRLTVL.

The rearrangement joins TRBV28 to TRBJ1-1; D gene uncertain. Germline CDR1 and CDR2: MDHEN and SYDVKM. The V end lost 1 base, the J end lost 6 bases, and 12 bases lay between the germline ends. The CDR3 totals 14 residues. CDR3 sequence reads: CASSLSPREPEAFF. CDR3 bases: TGTGCCAGCAGTTTATCTCCCCGAGAGCCTGAAGCTTTCTTT.

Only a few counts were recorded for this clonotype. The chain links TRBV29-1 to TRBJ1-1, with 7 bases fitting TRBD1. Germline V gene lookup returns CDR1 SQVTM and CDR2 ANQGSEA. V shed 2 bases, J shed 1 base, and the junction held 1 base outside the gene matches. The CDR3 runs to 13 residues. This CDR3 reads CSVEWDRNTEAFF. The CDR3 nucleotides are TGCAGCGTTGAATGGGACAGGAACACTGAAGCTTTCTTT.